Described below is a single T cell receptor beta chain sequence and its context. This sample was included in a study of OX40 agonist ivuxolimab in advanced cancers. Turning to the study itself: Every 2 weeks, patients received ivuxolimab intravenously, dosed at 0.01 to 10 mg/kg. Melanoma, hepatocellular carcinoma, head and neck or renal cell cancer occurred in dose-escalation patients. Subjects had a mean age of roughly 60 years, with a range of about 20 to 85; roughly 83% were male.

This table comes from immunoSEQ multiplex PCR, and its TCRdb copy is limited to in-frame clones, with some not included. The sample includes fewer than 45,000 clones, around four fifths of them seen just once. The junction had 4 bases not matched to a gene; V was cut back by 6 bases and J by 0 bases. Germline V gene lookup returns CDR1 MDHEN and CDR2 SYDVKM. This CDR3 is built from 15 residues. The clonotype originates from an adult with an advanced solid tumor such as melanoma, head and neck, liver or kidney cancer. This rearrangement joins TRBV28 to TRBJ2-4; 8 bases align to TRBD1. This specimen was CD4+ or CD8+ T cells sorted from blood, taken in a trial of the OX40 agonist ivuxolimab. CDR3 nucleotide sequence: TGTGCCAGCAGCAGACAGGGGTTAGCCAAAAACATTCAGTACTTC. Its translation: CASSRQGLAKNIQYF. Based on the CDR3 plus reference TRBV28 and TRBJ2-4, the full variable domain is DVKVTQSSRYLVKRTGEKVFLECVQDMDHENMFWYRQDPGLGLRLIYFSYDVKMKEKGDIPEGYSVSREKKERFSLILESASTNQTSMYLCASSRQGLAKNIQYFGAGTRLSVL.